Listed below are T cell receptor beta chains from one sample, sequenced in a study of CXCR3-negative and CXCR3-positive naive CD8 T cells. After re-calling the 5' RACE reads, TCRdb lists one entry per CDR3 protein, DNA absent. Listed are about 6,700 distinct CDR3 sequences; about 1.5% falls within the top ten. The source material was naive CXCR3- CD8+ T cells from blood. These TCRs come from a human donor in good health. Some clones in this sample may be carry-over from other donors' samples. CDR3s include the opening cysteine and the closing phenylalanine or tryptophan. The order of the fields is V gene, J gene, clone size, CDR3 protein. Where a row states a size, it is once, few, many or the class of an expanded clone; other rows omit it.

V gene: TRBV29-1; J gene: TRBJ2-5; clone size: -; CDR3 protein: CSVDAPSGGHQETQYF
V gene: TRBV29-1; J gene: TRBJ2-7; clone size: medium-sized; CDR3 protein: CSVEDGTYEQYF
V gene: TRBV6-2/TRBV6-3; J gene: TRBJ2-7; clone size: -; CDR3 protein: CASSYSREQGYEQYF
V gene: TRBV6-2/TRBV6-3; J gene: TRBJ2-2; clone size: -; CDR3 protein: CASSPATSGSLRELFF
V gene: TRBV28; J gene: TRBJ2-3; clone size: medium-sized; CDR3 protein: CASSILAGLADTQYF
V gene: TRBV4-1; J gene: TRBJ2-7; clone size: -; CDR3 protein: CASSQETRSYEQYF
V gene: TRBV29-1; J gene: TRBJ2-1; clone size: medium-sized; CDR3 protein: CSVPGQGAQEPVDEQFF
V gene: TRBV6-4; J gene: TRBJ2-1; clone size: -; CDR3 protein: CASREGYGEQFF
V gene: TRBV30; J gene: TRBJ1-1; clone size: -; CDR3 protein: CAWSADGMNTEAFF
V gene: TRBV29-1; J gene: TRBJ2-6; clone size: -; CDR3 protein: CSVLDFGRSGANVLTF
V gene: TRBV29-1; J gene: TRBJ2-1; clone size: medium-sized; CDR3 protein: CSAEVGYNEQFF
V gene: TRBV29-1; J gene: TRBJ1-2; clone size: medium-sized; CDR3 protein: CSVEDAYTDGYTF
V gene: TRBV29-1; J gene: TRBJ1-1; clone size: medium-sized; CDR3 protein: CSVGESTFHMGEAFF
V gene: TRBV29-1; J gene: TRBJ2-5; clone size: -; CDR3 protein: CSVVHQGETQYF
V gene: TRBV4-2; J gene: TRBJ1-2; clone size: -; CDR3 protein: CASSQEPGEGRDYTF